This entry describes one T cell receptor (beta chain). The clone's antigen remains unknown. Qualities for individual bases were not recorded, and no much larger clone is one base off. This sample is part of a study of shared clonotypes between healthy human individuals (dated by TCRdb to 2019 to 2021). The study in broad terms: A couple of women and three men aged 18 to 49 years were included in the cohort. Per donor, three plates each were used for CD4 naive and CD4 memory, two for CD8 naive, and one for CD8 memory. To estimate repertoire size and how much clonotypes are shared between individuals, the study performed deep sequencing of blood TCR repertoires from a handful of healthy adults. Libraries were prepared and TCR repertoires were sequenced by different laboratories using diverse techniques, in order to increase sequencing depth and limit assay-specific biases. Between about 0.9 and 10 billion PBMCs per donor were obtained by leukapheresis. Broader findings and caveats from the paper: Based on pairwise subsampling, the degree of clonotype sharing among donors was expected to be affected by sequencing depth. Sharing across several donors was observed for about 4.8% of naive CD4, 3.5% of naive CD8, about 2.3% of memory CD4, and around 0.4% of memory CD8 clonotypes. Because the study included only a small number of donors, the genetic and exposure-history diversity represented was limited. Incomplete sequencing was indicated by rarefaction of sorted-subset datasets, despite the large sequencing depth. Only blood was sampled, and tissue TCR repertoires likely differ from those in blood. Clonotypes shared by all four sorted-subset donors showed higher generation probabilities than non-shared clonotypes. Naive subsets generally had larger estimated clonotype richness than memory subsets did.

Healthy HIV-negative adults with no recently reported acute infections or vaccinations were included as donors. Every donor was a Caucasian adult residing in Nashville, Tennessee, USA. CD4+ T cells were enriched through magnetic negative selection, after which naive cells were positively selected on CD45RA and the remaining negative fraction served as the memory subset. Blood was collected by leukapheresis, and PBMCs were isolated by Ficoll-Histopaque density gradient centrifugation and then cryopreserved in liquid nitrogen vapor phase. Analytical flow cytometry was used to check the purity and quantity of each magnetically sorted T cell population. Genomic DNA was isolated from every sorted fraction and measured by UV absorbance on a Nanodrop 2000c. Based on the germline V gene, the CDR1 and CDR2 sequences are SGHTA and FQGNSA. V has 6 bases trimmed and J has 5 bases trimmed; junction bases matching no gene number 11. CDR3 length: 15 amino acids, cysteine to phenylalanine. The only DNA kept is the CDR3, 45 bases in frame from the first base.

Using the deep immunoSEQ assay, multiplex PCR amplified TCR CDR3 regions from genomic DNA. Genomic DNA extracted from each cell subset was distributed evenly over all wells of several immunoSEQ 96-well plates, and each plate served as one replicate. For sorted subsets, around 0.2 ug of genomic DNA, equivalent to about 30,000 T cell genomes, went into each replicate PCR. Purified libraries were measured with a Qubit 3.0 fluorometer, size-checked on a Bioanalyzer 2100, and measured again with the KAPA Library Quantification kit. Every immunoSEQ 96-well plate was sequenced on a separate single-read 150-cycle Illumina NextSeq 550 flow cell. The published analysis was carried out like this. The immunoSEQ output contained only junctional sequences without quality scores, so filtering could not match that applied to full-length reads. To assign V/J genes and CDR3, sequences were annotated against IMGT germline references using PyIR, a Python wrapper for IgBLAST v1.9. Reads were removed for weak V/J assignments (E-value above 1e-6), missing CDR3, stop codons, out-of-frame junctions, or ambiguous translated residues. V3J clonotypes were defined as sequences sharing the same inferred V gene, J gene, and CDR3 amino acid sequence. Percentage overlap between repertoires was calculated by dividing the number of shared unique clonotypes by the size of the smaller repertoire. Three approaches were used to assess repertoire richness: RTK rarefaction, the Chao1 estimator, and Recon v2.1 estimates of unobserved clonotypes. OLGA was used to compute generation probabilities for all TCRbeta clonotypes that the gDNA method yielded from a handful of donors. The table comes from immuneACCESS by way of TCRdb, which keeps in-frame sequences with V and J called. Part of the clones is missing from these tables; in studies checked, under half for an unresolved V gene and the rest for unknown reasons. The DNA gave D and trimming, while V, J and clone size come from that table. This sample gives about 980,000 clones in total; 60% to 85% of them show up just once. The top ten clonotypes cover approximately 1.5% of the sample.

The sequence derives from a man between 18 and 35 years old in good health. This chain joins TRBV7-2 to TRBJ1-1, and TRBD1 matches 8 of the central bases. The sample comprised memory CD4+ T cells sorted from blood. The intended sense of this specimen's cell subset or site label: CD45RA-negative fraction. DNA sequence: TGTGCCAGCAGGGGCGGACAGGGATTTAATACTGAAGCTTTCTTT. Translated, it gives CASRGGQGFNTEAFF.